One and the same sample provided the 30 T cell receptor beta chains below, sequenced in a study of OX40 agonist ivuxolimab in advanced cancers. Sequencing was performed with immunoSEQ multiplex PCR; in TCRdb, only in-frame clones are kept and a portion is missing. The data show tens of thousands of clones, around 94% seen once. The source material was CD4+ or CD8+ T cells sorted from blood, sampled in a trial of the OX40 agonist ivuxolimab. These receptor sequences come from an adult with an advanced solid tumor such as melanoma, head and neck, liver or kidney cancer.

This clone was recorded only once. The V gene is TRBV7-2, the J gene TRBJ2-1; no definite D call. This CDR3 is 19 amino acids long. V was trimmed by 1 base and J by 7 bases, leaving 26 bases between them. Germline V lookup: CDR1 SGHTA, CDR2 FQGNSA. In DNA, the CDR3 is TGTGCCAGCAGCTTAGAAAGAGGTAACTCCCAGAGGCCCTTGAATGAGCAGTTCTTC. Translated: CASSLERGNSQRPLNEQFF.

The rearrangement links TRBV11-1 to TRBJ2-7, with 8 nucleotides matching TRBD1. Germline loops: CDR1 SGHAT, CDR2 FQDESV (reference sequence). The CDR3 totals 14 residues. V shed 5 bases and J 2 bases; nucleotides not matched to a gene: 5. The CDR3 reads CASSIGQGPYEQYF. The DNA for the CDR3 is TGTGCCAGCAGCATCGGACAGGGCCCCTACGAGCAGTACTTC.

The CDR3 DNA is TGTGCCAGCAGTGAGGACAGGGTCTACGAGCAGTACTTC. Its protein product is CASSEDRVYEQYF. The V and J genes are TRBV2 and TRBJ2-7, with TRBD1 matching 8 bases. This CDR3 comprises 13 residues. Germline CDR1 reads SNHLY; CDR2 reads FYNNEI. V shed 3 bases, J shed 3 bases, and the junction held 1 base outside the gene matches.

The rearrangement links TRBV5-1 to TRBJ2-3; no firm D call. The V and J ends lost 4 bases and 6 bases respectively, with 15 bases between them. From germline, CDR1 is SGHRS and CDR2 YFSETQ. The CDR3 length is 14 residues. CDR3 protein: CASSPIRPPDTQYF. CDR3 bases: TGCGCCAGCAGCCCGATAAGGCCGCCGGATACGCAGTATTTT.

This sequence joins TRBV4-3 and TRBJ2-7; D possibly corresponds to TRBD1 (6 bases). The CDR3 is made up of 16 amino acids. Trimming took 0 bases from V and 4 from J, leaving 16 bases between them. Per the germline V gene, CDR1 is LGHNA and CDR2 is YSLEER. The CDR3 loop is CASSQDEWTAAYEQYF. In DNA, the CDR3 is TGCGCCAGCAGCCAAGATGAGTGGACAGCCGCGTACGAGCAGTACTTC.

The chain carries TRBV27 and TRBJ2-3; tentatively, D is TRBD2 (5 bases). The V and J ends lost 1 base and 5 bases respectively, with 13 bases between them. The CDR3 runs 15 residues. Germline V CDR1 and CDR2: MNHEY, SMNVEV (reference sequence). The CDR3 spells CASSLWNSRGDTQYF. The CDR3 nucleotides are TGTGCCAGCAGTTTATGGAACAGCCGGGGAGATACGCAGTATTTT.

The chain links TRBV6-6 to TRBJ1-2; TRBD1 aligns across 10 bases. The length of the CDR3 is 14 residues. Per germline, CDR1 MNHNY and CDR2 SVGAGI (reference sequence). With V trimmed by 7 bases and J by 8 bases, 10 bases remained unmatched. CDR3: CASTADRGRGGYTF. The CDR3 DNA sequence: TGTGCCAGCACCGCTGACAGGGGGCGGGGAGGCTACACCTTC.

The rearrangement links TRBV5-1 to TRBJ1-2, with a tentative D call TRBD1 (5 bases). This CDR3 region has 15 residues. V lost 0 bases and J 4 bases, leaving 13 bases between the germline ends. From germline, CDR1 is SGHRS and CDR2 YFSETQ. The CDR3 spells CASSLAGQGGYGYTF. The CDR3, as DNA: TGCGCCAGCAGCTTGGCCGGGCAGGGTGGCTATGGCTACACCTTC.

This clone is a singleton in its sample. V and J are TRBV7-6 and TRBJ2-7; tentative D call: TRBD2 (7 bases). Germline assignment: CDR1 SGHVS and CDR2 FNYEAQ. The CDR3 runs 15 residues. V lost 2 bases to trimming and J lost 2 bases, with 13 bases between them. DNA for the CDR3: TGTGCCAGCAGCTTATACGGGGGGCCTACCTACGAGCAGTACTTC. This sequence encodes CASSLYGGPTYEQYF.

V is TRBV6-6 and J is TRBJ1-6; D not resolved. V shed 8 bases and J shed 10 bases, with 15 bases lying between them. The CDR3 runs to 13 residues. Per germline, CDR1 MNHNY and CDR2 SVGAGI (reference sequence). Here the CDR3 reads CASEELLRSPLHF. The CDR3 nucleotides read TGTGCCAGCGAGGAACTCCTTAGGTCACCCCTCCACTTT.

V is TRBV4-3 and J is TRBJ2-7; a possible D gene is TRBD1 (7 bases). The CDR3 has 15 amino acids. V lost 4 bases and J 1 base, leaving 14 bases between the germline ends. CDR1 is LGHNA and CDR2 is YSLEER in the germline V gene. The CDR3 DNA is TGCGCCAGCAGCCCCAGGGGGGACCCTTCCTACGAGCAGTACTTC. It encodes CASSPRGDPSYEQYF.

V is TRBV19 and J is TRBJ2-1; D gene unclear. CDR3 length equals 12 residues. From germline, CDR1 is LNHDA and CDR2 SQIVND (reference sequence). The V gene lost 5 bases and the J gene lost 4 bases, with 6 bases spanning the gap. For the CDR3, the DNA is TGTGCCAGTAGTCCATTTTACAATGAGCAGTTCTTC. The encoded protein is CASSPFYNEQFF.

The rearrangement uses TRBV18 and TRBJ1-2, with D unresolved. The CDR3 is 16 residues long. Germline CDR1 KGHSH, CDR2 LQKENI. The germline V and J ends were trimmed by 0 bases and 1 base, with 12 bases remaining between them. Here the CDR3 reads CASSPPSTTVNYGYTF. The CDR3 DNA reads as TGTGCCAGCTCACCACCCAGCACCACAGTTAACTATGGCTACACCTTC.

The chain combines TRBV7-9 with TRBJ1-3; D gene ambiguous. Germline loops: CDR1 SEHNR, CDR2 FQNEAQ (reference sequence). V lost 6 bases and J 0 bases, leaving 12 bases between the germline ends. The CDR3 consists of 15 residues. The chain's CDR3 is CASSAGPSSGNTIYF. The CDR3 coding sequence is TGTGCCAGCAGTGCCGGACCGTCCTCTGGAAACACCATATATTTT.

This chain joins TRBV4-3 and TRBJ2-1; D unresolved. The CDR3 has 16 amino acids. The germline V gene encodes CDR1 LGHNA and CDR2 YSLEER. V was clipped by 0 bases and J by 4 bases, with 13 bases between them. As DNA, the CDR3 is TGCGCCAGCAGCCAAGATTGGCAGACTGTGTACAATGAGCAGTTCTTC. Residues: CASSQDWQTVYNEQFF.

The chain employs TRBV28 and TRBJ2-1; 7 bases line up with TRBD1. Trimming took 7 bases from V and 10 from J; bases not matched to a gene: 10. The CDR3 is 13 amino acids. Germline CDR1 reads MDHEN; CDR2 reads SYDVKM. The CDR3 sequence is CASTPDRVWEQFF. CDR3 sequence (DNA): TGTGCCAGCACGCCCGACAGGGTTTGGGAGCAGTTCTTC.

This clone has a single count. The rearrangement joins TRBV7-2 to TRBJ2-3, with 11 bases matching TRBD2. V shed 2 bases, J shed 0 bases, and the junction held 1 base outside the gene matches. Germline V gives CDR1 SGHTA, CDR2 FQGNSA. CDR3 length: 16 residues. The CDR3 is CASSLTSGGSTDTQYF. CDR3 sequence (DNA): TGTGCCAGCAGCTTAACTAGCGGGGGAAGCACAGATACGCAGTATTTT. Combining the CDR3 with reference TRBV7-2 and TRBJ2-3 gives the whole variable domain GAGVSQSPSNKVTEKGKDVELRCDPISGHTALYWYRQSLGQGLEFLIYFQGNSAPDKSGLPSDRFSAERTGGSVSTLTIQRTQQEDSAVYLCASSLTSGGSTDTQYFGPGTRLTVL.

The rearrangement links TRBV7-2 to TRBJ2-5; D is undetermined. Germline lookup yields CDR1 SGHTA and CDR2 FQGNSA. CDR3 length equals 11 residues. Trimming stripped 5 bases from V and 4 bases from J, with 5 bases between. The CDR3 coding sequence is TGTGCCAGCAGCCCCGGAGAGACCCAGTACTTC. Encoded protein: CASSPGETQYF.

This rearrangement joins TRBV9 to TRBJ2-1; the D is unclear. The CDR3 extends over 15 amino acids. Germline CDR1 is SGDLS and CDR2 is YYNGEE. V lost 2 bases, J lost 2 bases, and 11 bases lay in between. Written as DNA, the CDR3 is TGTGCCAGCAGCGTGGAACTCCCACCCTACAATGAGCAGTTCTTC. Translated: CASSVELPPYNEQFF.

The chain links TRBV6-6 to TRBJ2-7; TRBD1 might be the D (5 bases). Trimming took 9 bases from V and 5 from J, leaving 17 bases between them. The CDR3 spans 13 residues. The germline gives CDR1 MNHNY, CDR2 SVGAGI (reference sequence). The DNA of the CDR3 is TGTGCCAGGGGGTCCCAGGGTTGCCACGAGCAGTACTTC. It encodes CARGSQGCHEQYF.

The chain carries TRBV21-1 and TRBJ1-6; TRBD1, as called in the table, went unchecked against the DNA. TRBV21-1 is marked as a pseudogene. CDR3 size: 16 residues. This CDR3 reads CASSKAGQAYNSPLHF. CDR3 DNA sequence: TGTGCCAGCAGCAAAGCGGGGCAGGCCTATAATTCACCCCTCCACTTT.

The chain has TRBV27 and TRBJ2-7; 8 bases map to TRBD2. Trimming at V came to 6 bases and at J to 3 bases, leaving 16 bases not matched to a gene. The germline V gene has CDR1 MNHEY and CDR2 SMNVEV (reference sequence). This CDR3 spans 17 amino acids. This CDR3 is CASSPVPPGLVLYEQYF. The CDR3 nucleotides are TGTGCCAGCAGCCCCGTGCCCCCGGGACTAGTCCTCTACGAGCAGTACTTC.

The V and J genes are TRBV4-1 and TRBJ2-1, with TRBD2 identical over 11 bases. V was clipped by 1 base and J by 0 bases; unmatched bases: 2. Germline loops: CDR1 MGHRA, CDR2 YSYEKL. The CDR3 totals 17 residues. CDR3 DNA sequence: TGCGCCAGCAGCCAAGTAGGACTAGCGGGCTCCTACAATGAGCAGTTCTTC. Protein product: CASSQVGLAGSYNEQFF.

The V call is TRBV7-9, the J call TRBJ1-2; D may be TRBD1 (5 bases). Between the trimmed V and J ends, which lost 6 bases and 4 bases, there was a span of 15 bases. This CDR3 comprises 14 residues. Germline V gives CDR1 SEHNR, CDR2 FQNEAQ (reference sequence). In DNA, the CDR3 is TGTGCCAGCAGTTCCACGCAGGGTGGCTATGGCTACACCTTC. It translates to CASSSTQGGYGYTF.

This chain links TRBV5-4 with TRBJ2-2; 7 positions match TRBD2. Losses at the gene ends were 1 base for V and 4 bases for J; bases not matched to a gene: 10. Germline CDR1 reads SGHNT; CDR2 reads YYREEE (reference sequence). This CDR3 region has 17 residues. CDR3 sequence reads: CASSLFGSGDPTGELFF. CDR3 DNA: TGTGCCAGCAGCTTGTTCGGCAGCGGGGATCCCACCGGGGAGCTGTTTTTT.

The chain links TRBV19 to TRBJ1-4; no definite D call. V lost 7 bases to trimming and J lost 2 bases, with 11 bases between them. This CDR3 contains 14 residues. Germline loops: CDR1 LNHDA, CDR2 SQIVND (reference sequence). CDR3: CASTGDGTNEKLFF. Here the CDR3 DNA reads TGTGCCAGTACCGGGGATGGTACTAATGAAAAACTGTTTTTT.

The rearrangement uses TRBV5-1 and TRBJ2-7, with unresolved D. The CDR3 is 12 residues long. Germline CDR1 reads SGHRS; CDR2 reads YFSETQ. Trimming cost V 3 bases and J 1 base, with 5 bases left between them. CDR3 amino acids: CASSSESYEQYF. In DNA form, the CDR3 reads TGCGCCAGCAGCTCGGAGTCCTACGAGCAGTACTTC.

The chain recombines TRBV27 with TRBJ2-1; 7 bases line up with TRBD1. Germline CDR1 is MNHEY and CDR2 is SMNVEV (reference sequence). The CDR3 is 16 amino acids. J gave up 2 bases and V 4 bases, and 8 bases lay outside the gene matches. CDR3 sequence reads: CASSYNAGTAYNEQFF. For the CDR3, the DNA is TGTGCCAGCAGTTATAACGCCGGGACAGCCTACAATGAGCAGTTCTTC.

The chain employs TRBV6-6 and TRBJ2-1; 8 bases are shared with TRBD1. This CDR3 is built from 15 residues. V was pared by 5 bases and J by 4 bases, with 7 bases of the junction left unmatched. Germline-derived CDR1 and CDR2 are MNHNY and SVGAGI (reference sequence). CDR3 nucleotides: TGTGCCAGCAGTGACAGGGGTGAAACTTACAATGAGCAGTTCTTC. Amino acid sequence: CASSDRGETYNEQFF.

The rearrangement joins TRBV7-2 to TRBJ2-4; possible D gene TRBD2, 6 bases. The CDR3 contains 17 residues. V lost 1 base and J lost 0, with 13 bases in between. Germline V gene data show CDR1 as SGHTA and CDR2 as FQGNSA. The CDR3 reads CASSLVGGKLAKNIQYF. The CDR3 nucleotides are TGTGCCAGCAGCTTAGTGGGCGGGAAACTAGCCAAAAACATTCAGTACTTC.